The next 14 T cell receptor beta chains were all read from a single sample in a study of patients and donors after allogeneic stem cell transplantation (dated by TCRdb to the early 2020s). Libraries were constructed by RT-PCR. The sequencer was a NextSeq 550. TCRdb reworked the public reads: Q25 trimming with fastp, MiXCR clone assembly, productive beta chains retained. Under each unique CDR3 protein, matching rows form one entry showing the most common genes and DNA. Within this sample are about 960,000 distinct CDR3 sequences, with roughly 17% of them counted one time only. The top ten clones comprise around 6% of the sample. Sequencing was performed on blood, either unsorted or a sorted T cell fraction (not recorded which). All receptors come from a human donor who was either an allogeneic HSCT recipient or a stem cell or donor lymphocyte infusion donor (not recorded which). It is not recorded whose cells these are; they may come from a transplant donor.

V usage is TRBV20-1 and J usage is TRBJ2-3; D not resolved. Germline values: CDR1 DFQATT, CDR2 SNEGSKA (reference sequence). This CDR3 contains 10 residues. In DNA, the CDR3 is TGCTCTACTTACGCAGATACGCAGTATTTT. The encoded protein is CSTYADTQYF.

Many counts were recorded for this clonotype. DNA of the CDR3: TGTGCCAGCAGTTTAGGGGGCAGCGGCGACGAGCAGTACTTC. It codes for CASSLGGSGDEQYF. V gene TRBV12-3 or TRBV12-4 combines with J gene TRBJ2-7; either TRBD1 or TRBD2 may fit D (5 bases each). V was shortened by 1 base and J by 5 bases, with 12 bases between the two germline ends. The CDR3 spans 14 residues.

This clonotype was counted a few times. This chain uses TRBV7-2 with TRBJ2-3; no definite D call. Germline V gives CDR1 SGHTA, CDR2 FQGNSA. The CDR3 consists of 14 residues. Trimming removed 5 bases at V and 6 bases at J, with 15 bases between. CDR3 sequence reads: CASSPSLYGDTQYF. For the CDR3, the DNA is TGTGCCAGCAGCCCCTCCCTATACGGGGATACGCAGTATTTT.

In its sample, this clonotype was seen a few times. This chain joins TRBV4-1 and TRBJ2-3; TRBD2 agrees at 8 bases. Germline CDR1 MGHRA, CDR2 YSYEKL. Losses at the gene ends were 1 base for V and 2 bases for J; bases not matched to a gene: 14. This CDR3 is 19 amino acids long. The CDR3 nucleotides read TGCGCCAGCAGCCAAGCCCCCCTTTTGGGAGCGGGGGCCACAGATACGCAGTATTTT. Protein: CASSQAPLLGAGATDTQYF.

This clonotype is a singleton in its sample. V usage is TRBV7-9 and J usage is TRBJ2-7; weak D call: TRBD1 (6 bases). Germline V gene lookup returns CDR1 SEHNR and CDR2 FQNEAQ (reference sequence). CDR3 length equals 17 residues. The ends were cut back, 1 base at V and 7 bases at J, with 23 bases in the middle. The CDR3 loop is CASSLGQIGQLGREQYF. The CDR3 coding sequence is TGTGCCAGCAGCTTAGGACAGATAGGACAGTTGGGTCGAGAGCAGTACTTC. The full variable domain, its missing parts supplied by reference TRBV7-9 and TRBJ2-7, is DTGVSQNPRHKITKRGQNVTFRCDPISEHNRLYWYRQTLGQGPEFLTYFQNEAQLEKSRLLSDRFSAERPKGSFSTLEIQRTEQGDSAMYLCASSLGQIGQLGREQYFGPGTRLTVT.

V usage is TRBV12-3 or TRBV12-4 and J usage is TRBJ2-4; maybe TRBD1 (6 bases). This CDR3 comprises 16 residues. With 7 bases removed from V and 1 base from J, the gap between germline ends came to 17 bases. The DNA of the CDR3 is TGTGCCAGCACCAAGGCAGGGGCAGGGGCCAAAAACATTCAGTACTTC. This sequence encodes CASTKAGAGAKNIQYF.

The rearrangement uses TRBV7-9 and TRBJ2-3; D call uncertain. The CDR3 contains 14 residues. The germline gives CDR1 SEHNR, CDR2 FQNEAQ (reference sequence). The ends were cut back, 3 bases at V and 1 base at J, with 8 bases in the middle. The CDR3 DNA sequence: TGTGCCAGCAGCTTCCCCGCGGGCACAGATACGCAGTATTTT. Translating it yields CASSFPAGTDTQYF.

V is TRBV20-1 and J is TRBJ2-3; possibly TRBD2 for D (6 bases). CDR1 is DFQATT and CDR2 is SNEGSKA in the germline V gene (reference sequence). The CDR3 sequence is 15 residues long. V was clipped by 1 base and J by 1 base, with 12 bases between them. Written as DNA, the CDR3 is TGCAGTGCTAGAGTGGTCAGGAGGGGCACAGATACGCAGTATTTT. This encodes CSARVVRRGTDTQYF.

This clonotype was detected only a few times. The chain has TRBV4-1 and TRBJ2-3; 7 bases are shared with TRBD2. The CDR3 consists of 16 residues. Germline loops: CDR1 MGHRA, CDR2 YSYEKL. With 7 bases clipped from V and 8 bases from J, the junction kept 18 bases outside the gene matches. The CDR3 DNA reads as TGCGCCAGCACATCAACTGGAACTAGCGTGAGTTCTACGCAGTATTTT. It specifies CASTSTGTSVSSTQYF.

The chain combines TRBV10-3 with TRBJ2-1; 9 bases agree with TRBD2. This CDR3 spans 14 amino acids. Germline CDR1 reads ENHRY; CDR2 reads SYGVKD. V lost 6 bases to trimming and J lost 4 bases; unmatched junction nucleotides: 4. In DNA form, the CDR3 reads TGTGCCATCAGGCGGGGGGGGGAGTACAATGAGCAGTTCTTC. It yields the protein CAIRRGGEYNEQFF.

This clonotype has just a few counts. The chain joins TRBV5-1 to TRBJ2-1; D is ambiguous. Germline CDR1 SGHRS, CDR2 YFSETQ. The CDR3 consists of 15 residues. V was shortened by 0 bases and J by 0 bases, with 7 bases between the two germline ends. CDR3 coding DNA: TGCGCCAGCAGCTTGGCACTTATCTCCTACAATGAGCAGTTCTTC. Its protein is CASSLALISYNEQFF.

A few counts support this clonotype. V usage is TRBV20-1 and J usage is TRBJ2-1; 13 bases match TRBD2. Losses at the gene ends were 0 bases for V and 3 bases for J; bases not matched to a gene: 8. The V gene's germline CDR1 is DFQATT and CDR2 SNEGSKA (reference sequence). CDR3 size: 18 residues. CDR3 nucleotide sequence: TGCAGTGCTAGAGATCTTGTAACTAGCGGGGGGGTCTACAATGAGCAGTTCTTC. Residues: CSARDLVTSGGVYNEQFF.

The J gene is TRBJ2-7, the V gene TRBV6-1, with D perhaps TRBD2 (5 bases). The CDR3 loop spans 12 amino acids. V was cut by 5 bases and J by 3 bases, with 8 bases left in between. Germline lookup yields CDR1 MNHNS and CDR2 SASEGT. Here the CDR3 reads CASSREFYEQYF. The CDR3, as DNA: TGTGCCAGCAGTAGGGAGTTCTACGAGCAGTACTTC.

This clonotype was detected once. V usage is TRBV6-2 or TRBV6-3 and J usage is TRBJ2-1, with TRBD2 matching over 12 bases. V gave up 4 bases and J gave up 7 bases; unmatched junction bases: 11. This CDR3 spans 17 amino acids. Germline CDR1 reads MNHEY; CDR2 reads SVGEGT. In nucleotides, the CDR3 is TGTGCCAGCAGTTCGGATCTAGCGGGAGGGCACGGAAATGAGCAGTTCTTC. Its protein is CASSSDLAGGHGNEQFF.